This TCR beta chain was observed in a study of cytomegalovirus exposure and HLA in healthy donors. Study-wide findings and caveats: Reports indicated that the classifier achieved high specificity and sensitivity in diagnosing cytomegalovirus status.

Germline loops: CDR1 SGHDT, CDR2 YYEEEE. The V and J ends lost 5 bases and 3 bases respectively, with 17 bases between them. The CDR3 consists of 15 residues. TCRdb's table, derived via immunoSEQ multiplex PCR, lists solely in-frame clones and lacks some. The table lists over 120,000 clones, just under 90% of them singletons. On this clone: Its target is not known.

The sequenced material came from PBMCs. The sequence derives from a woman in her 30s in good health and CMV-seropositive. This chain uses TRBV5-6 with TRBJ1-2; possibly TRBD1 for D (5 bases). The CDR3 region is CASRRRQLLYYGYTF. The CDR3 DNA follows: TGTGCCAGCAGGAGGAGACAGCTCCTTTACTATGGCTACACCTTC. The full variable domain, its missing parts supplied by reference TRBV5-6 and TRBJ1-2, is DAGVTQSPTHLIKTRGQQVTLRCSPKSGHDTVSWYQQALGQGPQFIFQYYEEEERQRGNFPDRFSGHQFPNYSSELNVNALLLGDSALYLCASRRRQLLYYGYTFGSGTRLTVV.